This T cell receptor beta chain appears in the sequencing data of a study of blood T cell repertoires in COVID-19. Study context: Samples of COVID-19 (acute and convalescent) were obtained from the United States, Italy and Spain. The cDNA or gDNA used as material had been derived from T cells, B-cell-depleted T cells, or PBMCs.

Per the original data handling: By means of reference gene primer amplification, nucleated cell counts were estimated. Method: immunoSEQ multiplex PCR; TCRdb's copy keeps in-frame clones and lacks some. The V and J calls and clone size were taken over from that table, and D and trimming were inferred from the DNA. The sample has 50,000 to 65,000 clones; about 85% are singletons. Sequencing used peripheral blood. The TCR sequence derives from a human donor in a cohort sampled during active COVID-19.

This chain's CDR3 is CASSEYRTTQPQHF. CDR3 nucleotides: TGTGCCAGCAGTGAATATAGGACAACTCAGCCCCAGCATTTT. The V gene is TRBV6-1, the J gene TRBJ1-5; tentative D call: TRBD1 (5 bases). V was clipped by 2 bases and J by 6 bases, with 11 bases between them. The V gene's germline CDR1 is MNHNS and CDR2 SASEGT. This CDR3 is built from 14 residues.